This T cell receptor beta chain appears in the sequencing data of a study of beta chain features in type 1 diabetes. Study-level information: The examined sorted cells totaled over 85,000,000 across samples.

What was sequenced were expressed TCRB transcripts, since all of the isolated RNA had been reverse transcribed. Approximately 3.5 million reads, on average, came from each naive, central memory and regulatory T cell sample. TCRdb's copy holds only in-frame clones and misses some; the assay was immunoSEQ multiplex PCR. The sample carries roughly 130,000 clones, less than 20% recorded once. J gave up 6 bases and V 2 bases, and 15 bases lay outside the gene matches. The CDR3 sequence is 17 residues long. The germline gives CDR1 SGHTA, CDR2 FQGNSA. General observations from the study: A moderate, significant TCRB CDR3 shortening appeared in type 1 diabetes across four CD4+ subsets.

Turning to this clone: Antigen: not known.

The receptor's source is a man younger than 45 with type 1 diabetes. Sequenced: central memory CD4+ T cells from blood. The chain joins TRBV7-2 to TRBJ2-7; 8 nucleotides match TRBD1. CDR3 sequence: CASSLQLAGTGEGEQYF. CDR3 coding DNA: TGTGCCAGCAGCTTACAATTGGCCGGGACAGGTGAAGGCGAGCAGTACTTC.